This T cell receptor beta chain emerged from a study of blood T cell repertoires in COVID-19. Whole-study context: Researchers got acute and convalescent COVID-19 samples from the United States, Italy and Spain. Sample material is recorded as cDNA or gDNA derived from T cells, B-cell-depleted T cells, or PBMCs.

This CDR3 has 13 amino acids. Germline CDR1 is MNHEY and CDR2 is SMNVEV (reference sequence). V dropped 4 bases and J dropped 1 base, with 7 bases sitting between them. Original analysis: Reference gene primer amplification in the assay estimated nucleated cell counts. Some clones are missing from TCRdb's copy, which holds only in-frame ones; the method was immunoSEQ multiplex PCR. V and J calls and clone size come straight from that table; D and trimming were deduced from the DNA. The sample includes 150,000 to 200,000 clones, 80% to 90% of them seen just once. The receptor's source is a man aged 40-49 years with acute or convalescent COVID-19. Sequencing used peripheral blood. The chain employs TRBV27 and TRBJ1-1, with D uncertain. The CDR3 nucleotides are TGTGCCAGCAGTTCGTGGCCGAACACTGAAGCTTTCTTT. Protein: CASSSWPNTEAFF.